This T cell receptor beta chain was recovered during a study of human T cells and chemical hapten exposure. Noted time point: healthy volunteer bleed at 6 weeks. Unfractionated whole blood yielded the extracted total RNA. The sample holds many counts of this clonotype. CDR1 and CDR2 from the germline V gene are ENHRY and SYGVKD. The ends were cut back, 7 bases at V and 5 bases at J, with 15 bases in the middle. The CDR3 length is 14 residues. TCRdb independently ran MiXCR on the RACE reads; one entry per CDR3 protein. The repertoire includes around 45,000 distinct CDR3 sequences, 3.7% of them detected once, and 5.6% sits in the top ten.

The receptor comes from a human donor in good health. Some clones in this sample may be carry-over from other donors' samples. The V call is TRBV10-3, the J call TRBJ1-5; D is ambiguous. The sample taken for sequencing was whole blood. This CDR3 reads CAIKGGQSDQPQHF. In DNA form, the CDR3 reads TGTGCCATCAAGGGCGGTCAGAGTGATCAGCCCCAGCATTTT.